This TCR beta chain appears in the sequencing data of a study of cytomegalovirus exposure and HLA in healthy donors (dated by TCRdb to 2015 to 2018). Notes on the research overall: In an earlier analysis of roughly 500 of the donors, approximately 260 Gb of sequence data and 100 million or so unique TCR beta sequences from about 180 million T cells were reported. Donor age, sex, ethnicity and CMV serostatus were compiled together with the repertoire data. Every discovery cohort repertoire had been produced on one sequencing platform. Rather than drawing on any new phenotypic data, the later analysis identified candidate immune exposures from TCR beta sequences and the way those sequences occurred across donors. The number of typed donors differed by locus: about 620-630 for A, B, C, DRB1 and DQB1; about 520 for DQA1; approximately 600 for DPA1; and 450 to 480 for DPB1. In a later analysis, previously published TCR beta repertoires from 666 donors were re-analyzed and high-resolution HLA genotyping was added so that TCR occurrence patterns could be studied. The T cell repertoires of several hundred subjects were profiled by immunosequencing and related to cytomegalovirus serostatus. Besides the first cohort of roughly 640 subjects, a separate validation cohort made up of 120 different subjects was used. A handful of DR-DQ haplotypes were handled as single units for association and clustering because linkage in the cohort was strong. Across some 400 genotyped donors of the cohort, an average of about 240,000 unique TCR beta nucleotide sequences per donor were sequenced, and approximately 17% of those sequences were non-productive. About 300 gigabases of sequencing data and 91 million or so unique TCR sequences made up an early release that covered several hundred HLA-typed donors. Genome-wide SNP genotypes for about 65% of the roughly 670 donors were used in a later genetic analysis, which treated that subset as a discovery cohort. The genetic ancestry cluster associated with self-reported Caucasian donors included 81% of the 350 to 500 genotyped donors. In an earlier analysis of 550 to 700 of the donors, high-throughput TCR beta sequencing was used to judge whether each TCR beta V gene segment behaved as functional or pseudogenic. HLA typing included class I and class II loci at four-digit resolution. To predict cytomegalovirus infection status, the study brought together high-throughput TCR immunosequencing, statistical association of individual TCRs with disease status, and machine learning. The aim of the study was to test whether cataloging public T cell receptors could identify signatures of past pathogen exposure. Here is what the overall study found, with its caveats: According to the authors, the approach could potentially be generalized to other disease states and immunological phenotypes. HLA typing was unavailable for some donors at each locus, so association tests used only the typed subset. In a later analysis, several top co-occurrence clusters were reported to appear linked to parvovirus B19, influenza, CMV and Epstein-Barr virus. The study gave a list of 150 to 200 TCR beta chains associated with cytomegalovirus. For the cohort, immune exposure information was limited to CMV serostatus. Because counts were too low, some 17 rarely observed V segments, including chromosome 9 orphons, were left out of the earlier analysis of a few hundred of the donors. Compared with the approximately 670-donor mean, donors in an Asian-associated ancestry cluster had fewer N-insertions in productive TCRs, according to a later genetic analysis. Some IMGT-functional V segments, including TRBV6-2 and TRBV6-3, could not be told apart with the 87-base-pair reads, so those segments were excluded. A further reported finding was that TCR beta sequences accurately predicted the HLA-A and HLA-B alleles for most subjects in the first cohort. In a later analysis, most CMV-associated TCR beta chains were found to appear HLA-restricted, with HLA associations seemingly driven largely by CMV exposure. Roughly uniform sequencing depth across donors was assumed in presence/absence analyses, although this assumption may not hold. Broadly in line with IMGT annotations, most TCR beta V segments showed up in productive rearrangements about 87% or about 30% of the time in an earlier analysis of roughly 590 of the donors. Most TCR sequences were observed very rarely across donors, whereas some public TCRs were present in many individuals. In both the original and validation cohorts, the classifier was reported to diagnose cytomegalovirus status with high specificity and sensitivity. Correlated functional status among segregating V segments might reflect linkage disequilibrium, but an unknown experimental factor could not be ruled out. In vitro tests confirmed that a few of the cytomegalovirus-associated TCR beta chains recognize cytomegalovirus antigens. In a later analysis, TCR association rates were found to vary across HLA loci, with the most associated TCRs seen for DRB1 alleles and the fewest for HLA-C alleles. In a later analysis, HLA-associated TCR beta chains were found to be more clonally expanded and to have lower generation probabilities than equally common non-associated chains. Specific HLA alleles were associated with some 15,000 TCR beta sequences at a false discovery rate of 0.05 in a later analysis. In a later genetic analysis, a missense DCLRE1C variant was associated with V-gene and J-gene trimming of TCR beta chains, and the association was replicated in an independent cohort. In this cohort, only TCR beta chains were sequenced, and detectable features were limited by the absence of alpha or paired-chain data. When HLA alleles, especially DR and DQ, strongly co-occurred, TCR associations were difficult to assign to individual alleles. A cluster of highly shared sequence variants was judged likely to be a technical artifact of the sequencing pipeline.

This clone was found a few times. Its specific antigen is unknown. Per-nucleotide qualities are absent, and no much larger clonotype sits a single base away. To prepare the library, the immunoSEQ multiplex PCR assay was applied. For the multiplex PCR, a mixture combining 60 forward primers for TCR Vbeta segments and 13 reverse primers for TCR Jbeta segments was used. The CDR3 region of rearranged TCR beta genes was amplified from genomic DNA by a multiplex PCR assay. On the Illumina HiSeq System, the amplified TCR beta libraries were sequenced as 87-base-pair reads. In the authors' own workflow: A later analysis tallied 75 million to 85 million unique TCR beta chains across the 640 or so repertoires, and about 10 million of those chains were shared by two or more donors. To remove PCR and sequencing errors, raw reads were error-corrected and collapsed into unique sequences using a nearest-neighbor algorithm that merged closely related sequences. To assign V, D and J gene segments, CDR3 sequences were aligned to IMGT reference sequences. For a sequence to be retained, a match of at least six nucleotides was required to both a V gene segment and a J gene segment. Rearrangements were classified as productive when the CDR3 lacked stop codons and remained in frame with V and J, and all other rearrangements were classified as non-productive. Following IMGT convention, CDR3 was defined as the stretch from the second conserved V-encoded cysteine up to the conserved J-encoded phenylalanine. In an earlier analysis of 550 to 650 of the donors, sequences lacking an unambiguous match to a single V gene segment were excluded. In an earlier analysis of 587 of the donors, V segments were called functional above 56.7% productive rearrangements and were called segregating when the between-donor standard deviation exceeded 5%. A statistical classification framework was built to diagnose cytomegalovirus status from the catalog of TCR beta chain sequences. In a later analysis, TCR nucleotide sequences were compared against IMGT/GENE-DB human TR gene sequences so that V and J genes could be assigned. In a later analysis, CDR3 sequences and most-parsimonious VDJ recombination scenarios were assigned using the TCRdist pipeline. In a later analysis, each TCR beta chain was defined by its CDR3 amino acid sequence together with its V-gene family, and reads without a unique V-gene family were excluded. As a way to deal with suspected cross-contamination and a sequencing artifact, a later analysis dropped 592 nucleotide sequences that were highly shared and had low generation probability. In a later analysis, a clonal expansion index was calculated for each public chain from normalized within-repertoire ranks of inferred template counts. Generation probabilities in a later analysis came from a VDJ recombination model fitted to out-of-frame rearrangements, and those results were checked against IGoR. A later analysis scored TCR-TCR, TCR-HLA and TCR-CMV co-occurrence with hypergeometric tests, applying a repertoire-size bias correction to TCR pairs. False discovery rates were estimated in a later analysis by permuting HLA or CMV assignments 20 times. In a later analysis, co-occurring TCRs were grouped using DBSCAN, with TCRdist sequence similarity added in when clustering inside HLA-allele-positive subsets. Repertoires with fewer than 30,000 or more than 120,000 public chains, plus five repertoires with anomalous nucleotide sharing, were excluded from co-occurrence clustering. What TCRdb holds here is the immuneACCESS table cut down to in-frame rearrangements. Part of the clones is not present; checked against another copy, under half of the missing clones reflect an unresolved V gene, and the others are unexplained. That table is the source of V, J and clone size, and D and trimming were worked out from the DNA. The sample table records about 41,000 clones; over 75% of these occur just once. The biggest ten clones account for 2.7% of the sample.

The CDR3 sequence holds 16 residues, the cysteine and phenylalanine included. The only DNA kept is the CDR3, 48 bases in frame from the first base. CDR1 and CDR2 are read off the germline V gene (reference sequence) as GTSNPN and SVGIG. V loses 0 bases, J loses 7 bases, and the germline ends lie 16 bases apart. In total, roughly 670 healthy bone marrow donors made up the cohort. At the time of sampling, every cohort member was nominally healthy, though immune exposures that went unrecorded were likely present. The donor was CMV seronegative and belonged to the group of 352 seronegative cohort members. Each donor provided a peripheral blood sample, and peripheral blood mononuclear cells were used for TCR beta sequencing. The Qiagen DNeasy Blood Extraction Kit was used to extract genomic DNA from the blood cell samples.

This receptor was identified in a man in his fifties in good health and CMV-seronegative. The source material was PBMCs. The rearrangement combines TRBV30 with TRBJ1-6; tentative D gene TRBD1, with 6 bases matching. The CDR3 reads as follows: CAWSVDGTGKNSPLHF. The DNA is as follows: TGTGCCTGGAGTGTAGACGGAACAGGGAAAAATTCACCCCTCCACTTT.